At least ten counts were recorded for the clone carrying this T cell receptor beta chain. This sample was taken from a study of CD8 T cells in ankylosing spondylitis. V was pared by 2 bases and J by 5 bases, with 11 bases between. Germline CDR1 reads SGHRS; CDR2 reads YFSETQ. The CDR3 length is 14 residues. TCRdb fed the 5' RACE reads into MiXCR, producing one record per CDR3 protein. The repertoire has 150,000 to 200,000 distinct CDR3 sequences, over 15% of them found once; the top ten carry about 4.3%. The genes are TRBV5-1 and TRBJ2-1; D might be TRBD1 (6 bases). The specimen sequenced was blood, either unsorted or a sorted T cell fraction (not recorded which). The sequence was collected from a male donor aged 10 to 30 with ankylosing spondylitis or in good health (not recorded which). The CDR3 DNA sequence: TGCGCCAGCAGCTTTCGAGAGGGGGACAATGAGCAGTTCTTC. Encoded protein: CASSFREGDNEQFF.